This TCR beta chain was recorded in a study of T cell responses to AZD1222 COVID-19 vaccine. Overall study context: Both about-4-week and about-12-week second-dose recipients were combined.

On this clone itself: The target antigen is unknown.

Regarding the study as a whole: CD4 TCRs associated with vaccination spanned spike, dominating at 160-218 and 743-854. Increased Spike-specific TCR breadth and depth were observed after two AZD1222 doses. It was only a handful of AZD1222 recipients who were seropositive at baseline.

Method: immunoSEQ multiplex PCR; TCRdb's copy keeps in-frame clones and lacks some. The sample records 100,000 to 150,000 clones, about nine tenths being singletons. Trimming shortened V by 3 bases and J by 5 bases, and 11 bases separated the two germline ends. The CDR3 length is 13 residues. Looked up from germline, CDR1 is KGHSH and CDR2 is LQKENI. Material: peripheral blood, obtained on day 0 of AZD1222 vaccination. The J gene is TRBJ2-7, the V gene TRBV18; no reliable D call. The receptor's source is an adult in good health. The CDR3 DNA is TGTGCCAGCTCACCCGCACCCCTACACGAGCAGTACTTC. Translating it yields CASSPAPLHEQYF.